The 8 T cell receptor beta chains given below trace back to one sample, sequenced in a study of T cells in narcolepsy. Libraries were prepared by immunoSEQ multiplex PCR; TCRdb keeps only in-frame clonotypes and omits some of them. The data contain 30,000 to 40,000 clones, roughly four fifths of them singletons. Sequenced sample: CD45RA- memory CD4+ T cells from PBMCs. Receptors were obtained from a human donor with narcolepsy.

This sequence joins TRBV12-2 and TRBJ2-6. TRBV12-2 constitutes a pseudogene. The CDR3 consists of 18 residues. The CDR3: CASRLPVLHTSRANVLTF. CDR3 coding DNA: TGTGCAAGTCGCCTTCCCGTACTCCACACAAGTCGGGCCAACGTCCTGACTTTC.

This chain connects TRBV28 to TRBJ1-2; maybe TRBD1 (6 bases). The CDR3 has 14 amino acids. CDR1 is MDHEN and CDR2 is SYDVKM in the germline V gene. Trimming removed 7 bases from V and 3 bases from J, with 15 bases in between. CDR3 residues: CASNSGAGYYGYTF. The CDR3 nucleotides read TGTGCCAGCAATTCGGGGGCAGGCTACTATGGCTACACCTTC.

The chain combines TRBV7-2 with TRBJ2-3, with D possibly being TRBD1 or TRBD2 (5 bases each). There are 14 residues in the CDR3. V was cut by 3 bases and J by 1 base, with 8 bases left in between. Germline V gene lookup returns CDR1 SGHTA and CDR2 FQGNSA. CDR3: CASSFGGRTDTQYF. In DNA form, the CDR3 reads TGTGCCAGCAGCTTTGGGGGTCGCACAGATACGCAGTATTTT.

The chain recombines TRBV19 with TRBJ1-1, with a possible D match to TRBD1 (5 bases). The germline CDR1 and CDR2 sequences are LNHDA and SQIVND (reference sequence). The CDR3 loop spans 13 amino acids. V was pared by 4 bases and J by 10 bases, with 16 bases between. The CDR3 nucleotides read TGTGCCAGTAGTAGAGTGACCGGGACCGCAGCTTTCTTT. The encoded protein is CASSRVTGTAAFF.

The chain is built from TRBV10-3 and TRBJ1-2, with 7 bases identical to TRBD1. The germline V gene has CDR1 ENHRY and CDR2 SYGVKD. V gave up 6 bases and J gave up 0 bases; unmatched junction bases: 4. This CDR3 has 14 residues. The CDR3: CAISKGAANYGYTF. The CDR3 nucleotides are TGTGCCATCAGCAAGGGGGCCGCTAACTATGGCTACACCTTC.

The rearrangement joins TRBV9 to TRBJ1-1; no definite D call. Trimming took off 0 bases at V and 7 bases at J, with 10 bases between the two ends. The CDR3 runs to 13 residues. Germline CDR1 and CDR2: SGDLS and YYNGEE. DNA of the CDR3: TGTGCCAGCAGCGTAGCTACCGGGAATGAAGCTTTCTTT. It yields the protein CASSVATGNEAFF.

This clone occurred a few times. The rearrangement links TRBV6-6 to TRBJ1-2; perhaps TRBD1 as D (6 bases). CDR3 length: 13 residues. Germline V gene sequence: CDR1 MNHNY, CDR2 SVGAGI (reference sequence). Trimming cost V 8 bases and J 0 bases, with 10 bases left between them. CDR3: CASGQSPNYGYTF. The CDR3 nucleotides are TGTGCCAGCGGACAGTCGCCTAACTATGGCTACACCTTC.

This clone was seen only a few times. V gene TRBV6-1 combines with J gene TRBJ1-2; D uncertain. This CDR3 region has 14 residues. In germline, CDR1 is MNHNS, CDR2 SASEGT. The V end lost 0 bases, the J end lost 4 bases, and 9 bases lay between the germline ends. The CDR3 DNA is TGTGCCAGCAGTGAAGCGCTTAACGGCTATGGCTACACCTTC. Its translation: CASSEALNGYGYTF.